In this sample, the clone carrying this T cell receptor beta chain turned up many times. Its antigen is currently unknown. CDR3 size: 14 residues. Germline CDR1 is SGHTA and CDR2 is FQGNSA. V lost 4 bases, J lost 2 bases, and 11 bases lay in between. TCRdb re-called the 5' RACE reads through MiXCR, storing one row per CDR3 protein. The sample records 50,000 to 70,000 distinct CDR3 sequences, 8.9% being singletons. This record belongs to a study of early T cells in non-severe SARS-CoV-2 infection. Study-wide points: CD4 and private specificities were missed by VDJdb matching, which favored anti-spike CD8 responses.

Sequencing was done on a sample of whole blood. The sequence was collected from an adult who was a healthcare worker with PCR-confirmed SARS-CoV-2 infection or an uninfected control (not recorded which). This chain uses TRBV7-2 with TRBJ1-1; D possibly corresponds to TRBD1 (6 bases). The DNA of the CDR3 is TGTGCCAGCAGCTCAGGACAGCTTAACACTGAAGCTTTCTTT. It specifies CASSSGQLNTEAFF.